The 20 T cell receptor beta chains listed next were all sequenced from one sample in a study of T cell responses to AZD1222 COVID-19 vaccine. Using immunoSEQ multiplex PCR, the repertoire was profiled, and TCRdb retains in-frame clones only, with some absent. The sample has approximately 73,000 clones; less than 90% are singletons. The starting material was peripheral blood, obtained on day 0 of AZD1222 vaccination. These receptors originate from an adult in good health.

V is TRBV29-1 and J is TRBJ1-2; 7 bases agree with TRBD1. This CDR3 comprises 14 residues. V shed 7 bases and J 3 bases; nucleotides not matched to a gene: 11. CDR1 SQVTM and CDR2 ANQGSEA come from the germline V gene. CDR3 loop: CSAQTGMQDYGYTF. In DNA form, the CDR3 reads TGCAGCGCACAGACAGGGATGCAAGACTATGGCTACACCTTC.

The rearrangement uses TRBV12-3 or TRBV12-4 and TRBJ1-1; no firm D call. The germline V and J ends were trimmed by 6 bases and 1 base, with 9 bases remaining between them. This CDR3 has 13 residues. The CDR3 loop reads CASSPPPNTEAFF. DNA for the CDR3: TGTGCCAGCAGCCCTCCGCCGAACACTGAAGCTTTCTTT.

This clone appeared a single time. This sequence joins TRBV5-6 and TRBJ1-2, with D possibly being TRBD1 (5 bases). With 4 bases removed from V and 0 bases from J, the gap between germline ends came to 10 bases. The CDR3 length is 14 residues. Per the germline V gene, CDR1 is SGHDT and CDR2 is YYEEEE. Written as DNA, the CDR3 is TGTGCCAGCAGCGTGGGGGGAGCTAACTATGGCTACACCTTC. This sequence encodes CASSVGGANYGYTF.

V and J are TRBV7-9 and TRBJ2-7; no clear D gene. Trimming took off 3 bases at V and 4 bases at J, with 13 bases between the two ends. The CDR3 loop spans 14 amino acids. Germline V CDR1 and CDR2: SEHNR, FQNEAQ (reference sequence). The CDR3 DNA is TGTGCCAGCAGCTTTCAGGAACAGTCTTACGAGCAGTACTTC. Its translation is CASSFQEQSYEQYF.

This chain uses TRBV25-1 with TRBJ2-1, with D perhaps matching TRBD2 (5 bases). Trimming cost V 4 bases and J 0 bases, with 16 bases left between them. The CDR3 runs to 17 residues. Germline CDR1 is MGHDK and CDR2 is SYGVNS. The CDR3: CASSGSLTGSSYNEQFF. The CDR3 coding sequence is TGTGCCAGCAGTGGATCCCTTACGGGGAGCTCCTACAATGAGCAGTTCTTC.

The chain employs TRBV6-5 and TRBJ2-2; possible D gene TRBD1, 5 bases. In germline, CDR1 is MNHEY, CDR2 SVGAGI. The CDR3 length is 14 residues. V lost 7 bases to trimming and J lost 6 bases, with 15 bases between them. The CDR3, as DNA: TGTGCCAGCACCATCGTAAGGGGATCCGGGGAGCTGTTTTTT. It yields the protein CASTIVRGSGELFF.

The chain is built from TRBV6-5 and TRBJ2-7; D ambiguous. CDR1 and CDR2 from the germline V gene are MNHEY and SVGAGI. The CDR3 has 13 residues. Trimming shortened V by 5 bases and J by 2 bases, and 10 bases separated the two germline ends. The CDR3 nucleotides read TGTGCCAGCAGTCGGAATCCGGCCTACGAGCAGTACTTC. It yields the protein CASSRNPAYEQYF.

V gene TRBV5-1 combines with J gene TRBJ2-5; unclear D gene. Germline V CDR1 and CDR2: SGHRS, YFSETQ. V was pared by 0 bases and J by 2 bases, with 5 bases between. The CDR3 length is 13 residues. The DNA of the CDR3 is TGCGCCAGCAGCTTGGACGGACAAGAGACCCAGTACTTC. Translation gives CASSLDGQETQYF.

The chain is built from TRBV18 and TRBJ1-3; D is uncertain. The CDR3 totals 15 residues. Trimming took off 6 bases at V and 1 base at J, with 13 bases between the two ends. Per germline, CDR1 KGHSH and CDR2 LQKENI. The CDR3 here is CASSRAGESGNTIYF. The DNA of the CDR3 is TGTGCCAGCTCGCGTGCAGGAGAATCTGGAAACACCATATATTTT.

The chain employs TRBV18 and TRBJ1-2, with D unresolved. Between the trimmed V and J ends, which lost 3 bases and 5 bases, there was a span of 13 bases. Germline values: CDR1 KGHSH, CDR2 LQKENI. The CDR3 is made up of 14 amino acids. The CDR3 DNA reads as TGTGCCAGCTCACCTACCGGCCCTAGATATGGCTACACCTTC. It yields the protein CASSPTGPRYGYTF. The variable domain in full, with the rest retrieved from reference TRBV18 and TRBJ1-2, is NAGVMQNPRHLVRRRGQEARLRCSPMKGHSHVYWYRQLPEEGLKFMVYLQKENIIDESGMPKERFSAEFPKEGPSILRIQQVVRGDSAAYFCASSPTGPRYGYTFGSGTRLTVV.

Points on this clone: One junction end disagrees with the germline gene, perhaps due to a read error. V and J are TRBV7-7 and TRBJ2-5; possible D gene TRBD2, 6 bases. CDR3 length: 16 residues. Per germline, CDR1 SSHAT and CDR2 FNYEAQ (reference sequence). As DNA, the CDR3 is TGTGCTAGCAGCTTAACCCCGCTTGGAGGGAGGGAGACCCAGTACTTC. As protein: CASSLTPLGGRETQYF.

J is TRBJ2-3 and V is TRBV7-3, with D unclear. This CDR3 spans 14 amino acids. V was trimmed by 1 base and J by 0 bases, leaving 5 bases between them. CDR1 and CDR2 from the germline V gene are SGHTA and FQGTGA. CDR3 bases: TGTGCCAGCAGCTTAAGAGCTAGCACAGATACGCAGTATTTT. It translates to CASSLRASTDTQYF.

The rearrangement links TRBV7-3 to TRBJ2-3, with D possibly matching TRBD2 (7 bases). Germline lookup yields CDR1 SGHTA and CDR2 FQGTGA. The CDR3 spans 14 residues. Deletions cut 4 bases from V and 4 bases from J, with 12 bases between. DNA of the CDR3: TGTGCCAGCAGCTGGGGGGGCGTTTCAGATACGCAGTATTTT. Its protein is CASSWGGVSDTQYF.

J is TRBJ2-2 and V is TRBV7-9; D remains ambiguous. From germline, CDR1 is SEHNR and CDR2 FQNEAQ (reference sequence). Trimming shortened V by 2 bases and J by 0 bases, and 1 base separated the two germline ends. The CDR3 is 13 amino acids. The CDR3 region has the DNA TGTGCCAGCAGCTTACCGAACACCGGGGAGCTGTTTTTT. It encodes CASSLPNTGELFF.

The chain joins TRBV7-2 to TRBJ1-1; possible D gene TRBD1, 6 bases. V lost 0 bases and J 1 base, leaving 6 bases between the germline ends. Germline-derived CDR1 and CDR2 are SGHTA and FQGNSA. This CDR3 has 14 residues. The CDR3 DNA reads TGTGCCAGCAGCTTAGCACAGGGGAACACTGAAGCTTTCTTT. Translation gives CASSLAQGNTEAFF.

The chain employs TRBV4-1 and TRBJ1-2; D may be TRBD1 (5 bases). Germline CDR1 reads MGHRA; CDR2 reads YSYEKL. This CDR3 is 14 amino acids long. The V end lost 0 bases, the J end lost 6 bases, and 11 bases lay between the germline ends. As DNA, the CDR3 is TGCGCCAGCAGCCAAGAGGGGGGTTATAATGGCTACACCTTC. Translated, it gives CASSQEGGYNGYTF.

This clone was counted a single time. Here the CDR3 reads CASGKQNTGELFF. CDR3 coding DNA: TGTGCCAGCGGCAAACAGAACACCGGGGAGCTGTTTTTT. The J gene is TRBJ2-2, the V gene TRBV2; D gene unclear. V was shortened by 8 bases and J by 1 base, with 8 bases between the two germline ends. The length of the CDR3 is 13 residues. Germline values: CDR1 SNHLY, CDR2 FYNNEI.

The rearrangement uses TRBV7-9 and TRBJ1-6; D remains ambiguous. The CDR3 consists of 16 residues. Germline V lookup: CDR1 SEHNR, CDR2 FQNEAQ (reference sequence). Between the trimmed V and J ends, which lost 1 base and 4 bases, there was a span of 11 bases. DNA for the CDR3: TGTGCCAGCAGCTTAGGCGGATCGGGGTATAATTCACCCCTCCACTTT. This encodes CASSLGGSGYNSPLHF.

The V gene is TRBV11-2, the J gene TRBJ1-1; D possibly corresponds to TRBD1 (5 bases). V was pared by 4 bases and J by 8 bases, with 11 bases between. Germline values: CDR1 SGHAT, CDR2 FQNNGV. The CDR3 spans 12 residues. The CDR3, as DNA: TGTGCCAGCAGCTCCCGGGACCGGGAAGCTTTCTTT. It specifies CASSSRDREAFF.

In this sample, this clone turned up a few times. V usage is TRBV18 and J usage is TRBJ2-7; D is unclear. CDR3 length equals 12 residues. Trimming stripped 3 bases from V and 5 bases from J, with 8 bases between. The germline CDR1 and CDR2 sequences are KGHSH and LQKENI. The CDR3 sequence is CASSPGSNEQYF. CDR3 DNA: TGTGCCAGCTCACCTGGGTCAAACGAGCAGTACTTC.